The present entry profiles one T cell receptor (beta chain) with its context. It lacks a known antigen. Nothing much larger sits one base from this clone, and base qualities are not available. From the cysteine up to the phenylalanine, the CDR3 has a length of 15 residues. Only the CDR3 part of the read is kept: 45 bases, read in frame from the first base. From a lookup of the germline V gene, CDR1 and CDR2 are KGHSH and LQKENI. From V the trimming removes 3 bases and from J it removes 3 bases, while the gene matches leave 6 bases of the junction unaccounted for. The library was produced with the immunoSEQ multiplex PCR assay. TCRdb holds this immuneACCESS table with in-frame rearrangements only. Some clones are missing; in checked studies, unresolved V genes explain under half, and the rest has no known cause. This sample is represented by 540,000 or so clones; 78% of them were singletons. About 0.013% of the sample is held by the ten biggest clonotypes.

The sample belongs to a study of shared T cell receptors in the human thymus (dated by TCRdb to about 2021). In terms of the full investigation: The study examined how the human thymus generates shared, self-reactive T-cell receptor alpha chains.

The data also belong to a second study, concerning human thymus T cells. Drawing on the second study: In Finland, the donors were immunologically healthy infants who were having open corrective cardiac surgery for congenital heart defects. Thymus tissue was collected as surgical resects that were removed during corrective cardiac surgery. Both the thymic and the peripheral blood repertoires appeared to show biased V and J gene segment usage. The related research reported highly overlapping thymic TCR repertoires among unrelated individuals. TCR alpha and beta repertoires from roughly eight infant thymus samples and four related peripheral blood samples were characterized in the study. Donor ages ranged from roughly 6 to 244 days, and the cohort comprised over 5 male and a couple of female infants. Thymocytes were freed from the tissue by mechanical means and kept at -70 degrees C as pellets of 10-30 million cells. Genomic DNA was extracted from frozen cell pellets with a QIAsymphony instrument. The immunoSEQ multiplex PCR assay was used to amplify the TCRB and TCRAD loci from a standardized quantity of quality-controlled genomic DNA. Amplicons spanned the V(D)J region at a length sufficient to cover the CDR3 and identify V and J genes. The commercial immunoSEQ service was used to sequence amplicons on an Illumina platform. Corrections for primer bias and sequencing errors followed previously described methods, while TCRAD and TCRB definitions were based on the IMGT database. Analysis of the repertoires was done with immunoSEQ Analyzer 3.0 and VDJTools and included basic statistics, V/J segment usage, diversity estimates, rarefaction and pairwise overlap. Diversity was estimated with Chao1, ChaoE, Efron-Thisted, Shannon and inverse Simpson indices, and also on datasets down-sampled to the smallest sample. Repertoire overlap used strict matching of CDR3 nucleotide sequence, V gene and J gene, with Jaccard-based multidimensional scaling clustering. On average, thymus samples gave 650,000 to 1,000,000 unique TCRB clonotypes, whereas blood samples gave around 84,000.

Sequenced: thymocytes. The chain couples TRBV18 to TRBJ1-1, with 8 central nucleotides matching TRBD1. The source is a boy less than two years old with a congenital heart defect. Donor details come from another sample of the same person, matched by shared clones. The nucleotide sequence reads TGTGCCAGCTCACCTACGACAGGGGAGGACACTGAAGCTTTCTTT. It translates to CASSPTTGEDTEAFF.